This passage covers 10 T cell receptor beta chains from one sample sequenced in a study of OX40 agonist ivuxolimab in advanced cancers. Generated by immunoSEQ multiplex PCR, the TCRdb table keeps only in-frame clones and is missing some. The top ten clones hold under 0.4% of a sample with approximately 90,000 clones, about 88% of them seen once. The sequencing here drew on CD4+ or CD8+ T cells sorted from blood, taken in a trial of the OX40 agonist ivuxolimab. The receptor set was obtained from an adult with an advanced solid tumor such as melanoma, head and neck, liver or kidney cancer.

The V gene is TRBV2, the J gene TRBJ2-5; tentative D call: TRBD2 (5 bases). Germline V gene data show CDR1 as SNHLY and CDR2 as FYNNEI. Trimming shortened V by 4 bases and J by 1 base, and 10 bases separated the two germline ends. CDR3 length: 14 residues. The CDR3 DNA is TGTGCCAGCAGTGGAGAGGGTGGCCAAGAGACCCAGTACTTC. This gives the protein CASSGEGGQETQYF.

This chain joins TRBV27 and TRBJ1-3; D call uncertain. Trimming pared 5 bases from V and 0 bases from J, leaving 11 bases between. CDR3 length: 15 residues. Germline CDR1 reads MNHEY; CDR2 reads SMNVEV (reference sequence). The CDR3 nucleotides read TGTGCCAGCAGTCTTTCCGGTTTCTCTGGAAACACCATATATTTT. It specifies CASSLSGFSGNTIYF.

This clone has just one count. This chain connects TRBV5-6 to TRBJ2-2; D remains unclear. The CDR3 sequence is 13 residues long. Trimming shortened V by 1 base and J by 4 bases, and 5 bases separated the two germline ends. CDR1 and CDR2 from the germline V gene are SGHDT and YYEEEE. The CDR3 DNA sequence: TGTGCCAGCAGCTTGAAGGGCACCGGGGAGCTGTTTTTT. Amino acids: CASSLKGTGELFF.

The rearrangement joins TRBV18 to TRBJ2-1; D may be TRBD1 or TRBD2 (5 bases each). V was pared by 4 bases and J by 7 bases, with 11 bases between. Germline loops: CDR1 KGHSH, CDR2 LQKENI. The CDR3 consists of 13 residues. DNA for the CDR3: TGTGCCAGCTCACTAGACAGAGGGAATGAGCAGTTCTTC. Its translation: CASSLDRGNEQFF.

This clone was observed once. The chain recombines TRBV7-9 with TRBJ1-5; no clear D. V lost 2 bases to trimming and J lost 3 bases, with 11 bases between them. The CDR3 covers 15 residues. The germline CDR1 and CDR2 sequences are SEHNR and FQNEAQ (reference sequence). This CDR3 reads CASSLSGTHNQPQHF. CDR3 DNA sequence: TGTGCCAGCAGCTTATCGGGTACCCACAATCAGCCCCAGCATTTT.

V is TRBV7-9 and J is TRBJ2-1; 7 nucleotides line up with TRBD1. With 4 bases clipped from V and 6 bases from J, the junction kept 9 bases outside the gene matches. The CDR3 extends over 15 amino acids. Germline CDR1 and CDR2: SEHNR and FQNEAQ (reference sequence). Here the CDR3 DNA reads TGTGCCAGCAGCTCCAAGGACAGGCCTCGCAATGAGCAGTTCTTC. Amino acid sequence: CASSSKDRPRNEQFF. The full variable domain, with the rest looked up from reference TRBV7-9 and TRBJ2-1, is DTGVSQNPRHKITKRGQNVTFRCDPISEHNRLYWYRQTLGQGPEFLTYFQNEAQLEKSRLLSDRFSAERPKGSFSTLEIQRTEQGDSAMYLCASSSKDRPRNEQFFGPGTRLTVL.

This chain connects TRBV28 to TRBJ2-3; possible D gene TRBD2, 5 bases. V lost 5 bases and J lost 14, with 26 bases in between. The CDR3 sequence is 15 residues long. CDR1 and CDR2 (germline): MDHEN, SYDVKM. CDR3 protein: CASSPRTKRPSRGYF. In nucleotides, the CDR3 is TGTGCCAGCAGTCCACGGACCAAAAGACCGTCTCGGGGGTATTTT.

The gene calls are TRBV4-3 and TRBJ2-1, with unresolved D. The length of the CDR3 is 16 residues. The V gene lost 1 base and the J gene lost 3 bases, with 13 bases spanning the gap. Germline V gives CDR1 LGHNA, CDR2 YSLEER. CDR3 residues: CASSQGASLYYNEQFF. DNA of the CDR3: TGCGCCAGCAGCCAAGGAGCGTCGCTATACTACAATGAGCAGTTCTTC.

The rearrangement joins TRBV18 to TRBJ2-5; D is perhaps TRBD1 or TRBD2 (5 bases each). The CDR3 loop spans 13 amino acids. V was cut by 6 bases and J by 11 bases, with 19 bases left in between. Germline loops: CDR1 KGHSH, CDR2 LQKENI. CDR3 DNA sequence: TGTGCCAGCTCCCCCAGGAAGGAAGGGGAGCAGTACTTC. Protein sequence: CASSPRKEGEQYF.

The chain recombines TRBV28 with TRBJ2-1; D remains unclear. CDR1 MDHEN and CDR2 SYDVKM come from the germline V gene. The CDR3 sequence is 10 residues long. Trimming took off 5 bases at V and 8 bases at J, with 4 bases between the two ends. The CDR3 region has the DNA TGTGCCAGCAGTGGGGATGAGCAGTTCTTC. Translated: CASSGDEQFF.